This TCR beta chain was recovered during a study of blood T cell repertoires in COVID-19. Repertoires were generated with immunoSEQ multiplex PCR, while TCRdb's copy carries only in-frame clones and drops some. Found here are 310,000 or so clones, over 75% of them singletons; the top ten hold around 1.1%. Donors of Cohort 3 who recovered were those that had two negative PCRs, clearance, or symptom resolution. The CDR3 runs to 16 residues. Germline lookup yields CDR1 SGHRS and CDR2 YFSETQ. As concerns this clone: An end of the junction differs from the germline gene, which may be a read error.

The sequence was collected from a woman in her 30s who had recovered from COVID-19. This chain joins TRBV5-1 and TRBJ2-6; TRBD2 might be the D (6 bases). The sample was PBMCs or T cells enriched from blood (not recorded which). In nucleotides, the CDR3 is TGCGCCAGCAGGTTGGCGGGGAGCTCTGGGGCCAACGTCCTGACTTTC. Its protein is CASRLAGSSGANVLTF.